The rows below give T cell receptor beta chains drawn from one sample of a study of blood T cell repertoires in COVID-19. Assay: immunoSEQ multiplex PCR; the TCRdb copy retains only in-frame clones and omits some. The sample holds about 300,000 clones, approximately 91% seen once. Sequencing input: PBMCs or T cells enriched from blood (not recorded which). These receptors were obtained from a man aged 55 to 70 who had recovered from COVID-19. CDR3s include the opening cysteine and the closing phenylalanine or tryptophan. A D gene is named only where the DNA matches it firmly. A clone size is listed for some rows: how often the clone was seen (once, few, many), or a class if it is expanded.

CDR3: CASSLRRQGRNYGYTF
DNA: TGTGCCAGCAGTTTGCGACGACAAGGCAGAAACTATGGCTACACCTTC
size: NA
J: TRBJ1-2
V: TRBV27
D: NA

CDR3: CASSPYPTSGRSSYNEQFF
DNA: TGTGCCAGCTCACCGTATCCGACTAGCGGGAGAAGCTCCTACAATGAGCAGTTCTTC
size: NA
J: TRBJ2-1
V: TRBV18
D: TRBD2

CDR3: CASSSLQGSRQETQYF
DNA: TGCGCCAGCAGCTCACTACAGGGGTCGAGGCAAGAGACCCAGTACTTC
size: NA
J: TRBJ2-5
V: TRBV5-1
D: TRBD1

CDR3: CASSFGLAIDTQYF
DNA: TGTGCCAGCAGCTTTGGACTAGCCATAGATACGCAGTATTTT
size: few
J: TRBJ2-3
V: TRBV7-2
D: TRBD2

CDR3: CASSFYPTSGRAVGNEQFF
DNA: TGTGCCAGCAGCTTTTACCCAACTAGCGGGAGGGCCGTTGGCAATGAGCAGTTCTTC
size: NA
J: TRBJ2-1
V: TRBV7-3
D: TRBD2

CDR3: CASRPRDRETVEQYF
DNA: TGTGCCAGTAGGCCGAGGGACAGGGAAACCGTCGAGCAGTACTTC
size: NA
J: TRBJ2-7
V: TRBV19
D: TRBD1

CDR3: CASDGTATNEKLFF
DNA: TGTGCCAGCGATGGGACAGCAACTAATGAAAAACTGTTTTTT
size: NA
J: TRBJ1-4
V: TRBV7-9
D: TRBD1

CDR3: CASSPSGRDYGYTF
DNA: TGTGCCAGCAGCCCGAGCGGGAGGGACTATGGCTACACCTTC
size: NA
J: TRBJ1-2
V: TRBV7-9
D: NA

CDR3: CASSQDPSGRFEQFF
DNA: TGCGCCAGCAGCCAAGATCCCTCCGGTAGATTTGAGCAGTTCTTC
size: NA
J: TRBJ2-1
V: TRBV4-3
D: NA

CDR3: CASSLPSTGSMAQHF
DNA: TGTGCCAGCAGTTTACCCTCGACAGGTTCAATGGCCCAGCATTTT
size: NA
J: TRBJ1-5
V: TRBV28
D: NA

CDR3: CASSQDLSTRSYNEQFF
DNA: TGTGCCAGCAGCCAAGATCTGTCTACGCGCTCCTACAATGAGCAGTTCTTC
size: NA
J: TRBJ2-1
V: TRBV14
D: NA

CDR3: CASSPNERRDEKLFF
DNA: TGTGCCAGCTCACCCAATGAGAGGAGGGATGAAAAACTGTTTTTT
size: NA
J: TRBJ1-4
V: TRBV18
D: NA

CDR3: CASSQDDRPGQLSSYNEQFF
DNA: TGCGCCAGCAGCCAAGATGATAGGCCAGGGCAGCTTAGCTCCTACAATGAGCAGTTCTTC
size: NA
J: TRBJ2-1
V: TRBV4-1
D: NA

CDR3: CASRSAGTSAPDTQYF
DNA: TGTGCCAGCAGGTCAGCCGGGACTAGCGCACCAGATACGCAGTATTTT
size: NA
J: TRBJ2-3
V: TRBV27
D: TRBD2

CDR3: CASSVTGAGELFF
DNA: TGTGCCAGCAGCGTGACAGGGGCCGGGGAGCTGTTTTTT
size: NA
J: TRBJ2-2
V: TRBV9
D: TRBD1